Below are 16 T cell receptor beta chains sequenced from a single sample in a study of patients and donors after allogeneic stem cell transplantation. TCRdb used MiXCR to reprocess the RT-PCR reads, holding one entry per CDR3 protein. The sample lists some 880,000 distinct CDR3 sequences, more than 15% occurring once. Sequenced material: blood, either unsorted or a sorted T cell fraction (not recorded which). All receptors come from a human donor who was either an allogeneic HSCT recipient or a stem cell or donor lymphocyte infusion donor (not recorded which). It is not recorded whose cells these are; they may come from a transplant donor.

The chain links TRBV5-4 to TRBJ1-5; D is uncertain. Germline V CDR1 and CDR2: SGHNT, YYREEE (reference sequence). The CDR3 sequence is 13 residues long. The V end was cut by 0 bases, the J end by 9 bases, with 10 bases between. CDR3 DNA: TGTGCCAGCAGCTTGGGGGTTGTTTCGCCCCAGCATTTT. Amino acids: CASSLGVVSPQHF.

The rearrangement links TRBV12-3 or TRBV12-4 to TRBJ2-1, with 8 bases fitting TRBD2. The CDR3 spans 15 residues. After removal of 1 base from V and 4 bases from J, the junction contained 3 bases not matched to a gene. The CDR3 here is CASSLDSGVYNEQFF. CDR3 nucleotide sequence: TGTGCCAGCAGTTTAGATAGCGGGGTTTACAATGAGCAGTTCTTC.

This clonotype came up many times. The CDR3 spells CASSLIGTGDYGYTF. The CDR3 DNA reads TGCGCCAGCAGCTTGATCGGGACAGGAGACTATGGCTACACCTTC. The chain links TRBV5-1 to TRBJ1-2; 8 nucleotides align to TRBD1. The length of the CDR3 is 15 residues. Germline CDR1 is SGHRS and CDR2 is YFSETQ. V trimming: 1 base; J trimming: 3 bases; junction bases outside the gene matches: 5.

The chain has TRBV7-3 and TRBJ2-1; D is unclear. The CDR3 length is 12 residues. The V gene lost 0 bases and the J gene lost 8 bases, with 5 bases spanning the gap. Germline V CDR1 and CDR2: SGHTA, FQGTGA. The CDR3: CASSLTYDEQFF. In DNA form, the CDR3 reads TGTGCCAGCAGCTTAACGTACGATGAGCAGTTCTTC.

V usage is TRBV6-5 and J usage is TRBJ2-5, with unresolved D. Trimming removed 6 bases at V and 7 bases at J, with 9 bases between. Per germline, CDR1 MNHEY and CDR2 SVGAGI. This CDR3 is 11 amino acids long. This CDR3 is CASSSSVTQYF. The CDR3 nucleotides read TGTGCCAGCAGCTCATCAGTGACCCAGTACTTC.

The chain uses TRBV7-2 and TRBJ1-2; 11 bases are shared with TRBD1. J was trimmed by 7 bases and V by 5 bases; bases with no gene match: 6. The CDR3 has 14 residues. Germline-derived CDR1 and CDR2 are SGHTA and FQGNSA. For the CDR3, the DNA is TGTGCCAGCAGCCCCGGACAGGGGGCGCCTGGCTACACCTTC. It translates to CASSPGQGAPGYTF. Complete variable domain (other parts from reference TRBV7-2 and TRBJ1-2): GAGVSQSPSNKVTEKGKDVELRCDPISGHTALYWYRQSLGQGLEFLIYFQGNSAPDKSGLPSDRFSAERTGGSVSTLTIQRTQQEDSAVYLCASSPGQGAPGYTFGSGTRLTVV.

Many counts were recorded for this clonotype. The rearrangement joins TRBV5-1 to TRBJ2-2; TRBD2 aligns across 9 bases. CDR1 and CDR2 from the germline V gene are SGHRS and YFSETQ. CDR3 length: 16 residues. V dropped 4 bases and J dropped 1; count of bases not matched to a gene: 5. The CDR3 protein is CASSLLAGLNTGELFF. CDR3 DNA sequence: TGCGCCAGCAGCCTGCTAGCGGGACTGAACACCGGGGAGCTGTTTTTT.

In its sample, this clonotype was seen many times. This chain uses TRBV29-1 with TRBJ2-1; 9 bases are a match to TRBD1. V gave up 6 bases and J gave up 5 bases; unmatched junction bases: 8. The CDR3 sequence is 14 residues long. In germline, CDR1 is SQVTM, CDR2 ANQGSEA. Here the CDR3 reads CSVDRDRVNNEQFF. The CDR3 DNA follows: TGCAGCGTCGATAGGGACAGGGTCAACAATGAGCAGTTCTTC.

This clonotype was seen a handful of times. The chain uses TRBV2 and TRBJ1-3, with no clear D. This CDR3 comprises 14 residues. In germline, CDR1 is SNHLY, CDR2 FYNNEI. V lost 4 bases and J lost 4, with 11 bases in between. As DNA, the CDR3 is TGTGCCAGCAGTGTAAAGGGCGCGGGAAACACCATATATTTT. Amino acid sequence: CASSVKGAGNTIYF.

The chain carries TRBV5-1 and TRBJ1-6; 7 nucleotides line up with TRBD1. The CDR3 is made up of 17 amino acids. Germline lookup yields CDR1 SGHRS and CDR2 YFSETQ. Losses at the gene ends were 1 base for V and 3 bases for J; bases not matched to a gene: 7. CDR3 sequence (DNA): TGCGCCAGCAGCTTGACCCCCACAGGGGACTATAATTCACCCCTCCACTTT. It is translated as CASSLTPTGDYNSPLHF.

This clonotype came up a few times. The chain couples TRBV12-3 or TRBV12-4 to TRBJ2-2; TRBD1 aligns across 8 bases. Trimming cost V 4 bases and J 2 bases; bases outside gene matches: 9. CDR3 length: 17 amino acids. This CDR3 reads CASSSRDRKVNTGELFF. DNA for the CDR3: TGTGCCAGCAGTTCCCGGGACAGGAAGGTTAACACCGGGGAGCTGTTTTTT.

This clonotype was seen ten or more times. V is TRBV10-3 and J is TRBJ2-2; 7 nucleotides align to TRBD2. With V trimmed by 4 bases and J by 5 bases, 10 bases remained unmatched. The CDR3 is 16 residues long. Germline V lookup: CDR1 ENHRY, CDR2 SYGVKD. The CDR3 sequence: CAISGIQRGVTGELFF. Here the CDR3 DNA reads TGTGCCATCAGTGGCATCCAACGGGGGGTAACCGGGGAGCTGTTTTTT.

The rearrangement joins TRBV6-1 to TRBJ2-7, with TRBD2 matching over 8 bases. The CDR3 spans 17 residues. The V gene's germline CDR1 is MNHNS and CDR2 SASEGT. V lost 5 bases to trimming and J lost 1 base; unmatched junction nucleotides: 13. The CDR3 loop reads CASSTGWGSGGSYEQYF. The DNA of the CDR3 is TGTGCCAGCAGTACCGGCTGGGGAAGCGGGGGATCCTACGAGCAGTACTTC.

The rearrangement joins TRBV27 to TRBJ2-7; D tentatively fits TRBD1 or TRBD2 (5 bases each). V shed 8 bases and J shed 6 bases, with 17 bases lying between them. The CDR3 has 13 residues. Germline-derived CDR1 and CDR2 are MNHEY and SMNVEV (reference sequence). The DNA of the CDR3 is TGTGCCAGCTGTCCGGGGACGAGAGCCGAGCAGTACTTC. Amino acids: CASCPGTRAEQYF.

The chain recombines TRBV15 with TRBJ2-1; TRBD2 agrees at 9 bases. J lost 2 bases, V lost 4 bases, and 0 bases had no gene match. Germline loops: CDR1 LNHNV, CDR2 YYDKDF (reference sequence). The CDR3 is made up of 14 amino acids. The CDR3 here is CATSIAGAYNEQFF. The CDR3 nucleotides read TGTGCCACCAGCATAGCGGGGGCCTACAATGAGCAGTTCTTC.

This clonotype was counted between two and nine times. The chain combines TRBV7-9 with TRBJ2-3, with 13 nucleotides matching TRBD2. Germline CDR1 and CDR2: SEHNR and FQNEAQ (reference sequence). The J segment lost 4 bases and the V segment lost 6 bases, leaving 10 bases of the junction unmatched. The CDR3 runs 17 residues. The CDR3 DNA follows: TGTGCCAGCAGACCCCGGACTAGCGGGAGTAAGCCAGATACGCAGTATTTT. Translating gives CASRPRTSGSKPDTQYF.